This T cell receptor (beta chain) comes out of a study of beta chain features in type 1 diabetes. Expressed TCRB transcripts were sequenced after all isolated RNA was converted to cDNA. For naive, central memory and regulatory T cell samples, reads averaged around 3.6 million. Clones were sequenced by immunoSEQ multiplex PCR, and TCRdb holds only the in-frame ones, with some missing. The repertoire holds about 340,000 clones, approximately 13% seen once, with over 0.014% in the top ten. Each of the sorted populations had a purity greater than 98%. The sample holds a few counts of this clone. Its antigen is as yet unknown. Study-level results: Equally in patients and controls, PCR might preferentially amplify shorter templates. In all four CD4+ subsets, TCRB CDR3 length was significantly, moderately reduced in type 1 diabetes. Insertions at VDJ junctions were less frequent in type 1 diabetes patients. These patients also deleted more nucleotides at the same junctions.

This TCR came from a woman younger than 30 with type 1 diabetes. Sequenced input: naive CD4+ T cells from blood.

The CDR3 DNA reads TGCGCCAGCAGCAGCAGCGGGCAGTACCAAGAGACCCAGTACTTC. Protein: CASSSSGQYQETQYF. The chain employs TRBV5-1 and TRBJ2-5, with D maybe TRBD2 (6 bases). This CDR3 comprises 15 residues. Deletions cut 4 bases from V and 0 bases from J, with 13 bases between. Germline V gene data show CDR1 as SGHRS and CDR2 as YFSETQ.